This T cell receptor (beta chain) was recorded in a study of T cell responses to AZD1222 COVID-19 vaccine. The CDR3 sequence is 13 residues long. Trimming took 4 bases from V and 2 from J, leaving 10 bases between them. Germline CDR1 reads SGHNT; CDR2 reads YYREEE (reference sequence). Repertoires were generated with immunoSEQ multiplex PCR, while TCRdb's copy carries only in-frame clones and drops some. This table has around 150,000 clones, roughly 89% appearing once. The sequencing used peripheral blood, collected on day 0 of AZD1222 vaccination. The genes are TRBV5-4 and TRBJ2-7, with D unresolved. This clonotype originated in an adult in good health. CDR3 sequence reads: CASSPEVTYEQYF. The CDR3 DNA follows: TGTGCCAGCAGCCCCGAGGTGACCTACGAGCAGTACTTC.